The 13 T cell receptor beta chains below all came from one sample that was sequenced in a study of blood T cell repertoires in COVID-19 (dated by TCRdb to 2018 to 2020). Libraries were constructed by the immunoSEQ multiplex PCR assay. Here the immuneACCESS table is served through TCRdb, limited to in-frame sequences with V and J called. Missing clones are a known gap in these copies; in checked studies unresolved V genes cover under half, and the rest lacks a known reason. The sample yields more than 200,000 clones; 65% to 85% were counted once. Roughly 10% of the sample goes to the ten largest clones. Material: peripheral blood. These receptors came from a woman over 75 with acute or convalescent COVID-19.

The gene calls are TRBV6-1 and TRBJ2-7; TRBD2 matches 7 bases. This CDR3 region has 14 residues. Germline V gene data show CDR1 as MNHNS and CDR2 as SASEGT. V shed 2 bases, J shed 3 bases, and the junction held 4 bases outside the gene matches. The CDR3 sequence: CASSEQGGNYEQYF. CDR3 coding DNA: TGTGCCAGCAGTGAACAGGGAGGGAACTACGAGCAGTACTTC.

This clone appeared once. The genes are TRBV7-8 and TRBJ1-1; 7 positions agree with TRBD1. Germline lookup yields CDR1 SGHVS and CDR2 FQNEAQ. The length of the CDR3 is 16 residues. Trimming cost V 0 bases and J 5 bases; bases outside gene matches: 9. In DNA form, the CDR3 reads TGTGCCAGCAGCTTAGCGCTTCGACAGGGAGGAACTGAAGCTTTCTTT. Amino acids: CASSLALRQGGTEAFF.

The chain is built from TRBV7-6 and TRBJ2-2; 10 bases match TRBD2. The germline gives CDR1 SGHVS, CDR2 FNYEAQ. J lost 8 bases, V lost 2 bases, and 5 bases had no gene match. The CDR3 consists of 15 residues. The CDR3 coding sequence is TGTGCCAGCAGCTTAAGCGGGAGGGCCGCGGGGGAGCTGTTTTTT. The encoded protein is CASSLSGRAAGELFF.

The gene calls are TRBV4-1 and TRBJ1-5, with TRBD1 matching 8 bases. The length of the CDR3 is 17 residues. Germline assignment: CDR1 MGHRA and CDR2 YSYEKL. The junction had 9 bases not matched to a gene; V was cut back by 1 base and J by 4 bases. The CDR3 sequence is CASSQVRGPLRNQPQHF. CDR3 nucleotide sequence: TGCGCCAGCAGCCAAGTCAGGGGGCCCTTAAGAAATCAGCCCCAGCATTTT.

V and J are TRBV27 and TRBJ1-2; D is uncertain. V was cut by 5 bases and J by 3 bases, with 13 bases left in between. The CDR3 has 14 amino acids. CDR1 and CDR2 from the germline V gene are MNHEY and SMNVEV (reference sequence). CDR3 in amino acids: CASSRTTTHYGYTF. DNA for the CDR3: TGTGCCAGCAGTCGGACTACGACTCACTATGGCTACACCTTC.

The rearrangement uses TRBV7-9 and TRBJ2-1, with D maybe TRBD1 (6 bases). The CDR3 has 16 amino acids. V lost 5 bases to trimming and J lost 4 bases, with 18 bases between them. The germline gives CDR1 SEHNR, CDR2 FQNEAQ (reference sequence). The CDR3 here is CASSPHTGPLYNEQFF. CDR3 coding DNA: TGTGCCAGCAGCCCTCACACAGGGCCCCTTTACAATGAGCAGTTCTTC.

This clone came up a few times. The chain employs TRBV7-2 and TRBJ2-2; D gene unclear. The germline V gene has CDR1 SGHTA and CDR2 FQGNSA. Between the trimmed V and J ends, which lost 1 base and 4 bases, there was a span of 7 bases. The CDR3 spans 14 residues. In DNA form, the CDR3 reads TGTGCCAGCAGCTTAGTACTCTCCACCGGGGAGCTGTTTTTT. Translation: CASSLVLSTGELFF.

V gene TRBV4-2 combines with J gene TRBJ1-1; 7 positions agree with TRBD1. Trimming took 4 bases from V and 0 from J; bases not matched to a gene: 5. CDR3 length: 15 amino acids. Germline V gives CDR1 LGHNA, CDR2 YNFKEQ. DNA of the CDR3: TGTGCCAGCAGCCTTAGTGACAGGGTGAACACTGAAGCTTTCTTT. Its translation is CASSLSDRVNTEAFF.

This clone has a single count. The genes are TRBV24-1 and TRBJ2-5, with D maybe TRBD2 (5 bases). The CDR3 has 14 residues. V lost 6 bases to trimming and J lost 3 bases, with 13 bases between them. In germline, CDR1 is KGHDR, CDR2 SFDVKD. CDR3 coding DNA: TGTGCCACCAGTCCTACTAGTCAGGAAGAGACCCAGTACTTC. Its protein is CATSPTSQEETQYF.

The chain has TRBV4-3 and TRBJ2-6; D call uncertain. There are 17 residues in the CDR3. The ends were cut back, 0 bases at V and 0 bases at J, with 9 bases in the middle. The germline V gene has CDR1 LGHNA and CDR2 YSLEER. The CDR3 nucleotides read TGCGCCAGCAGCCAAGAGCTAGTCCTCTCTGGGGCCAACGTCCTGACTTTC. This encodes CASSQELVLSGANVLTF.

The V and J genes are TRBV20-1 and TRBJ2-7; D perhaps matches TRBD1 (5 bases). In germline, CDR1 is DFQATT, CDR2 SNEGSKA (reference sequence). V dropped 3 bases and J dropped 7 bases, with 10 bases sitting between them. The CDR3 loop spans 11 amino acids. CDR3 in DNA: TGCAGTGCTAGGGACACACGGGAGCAGTACTTC. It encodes CSARDTREQYF.

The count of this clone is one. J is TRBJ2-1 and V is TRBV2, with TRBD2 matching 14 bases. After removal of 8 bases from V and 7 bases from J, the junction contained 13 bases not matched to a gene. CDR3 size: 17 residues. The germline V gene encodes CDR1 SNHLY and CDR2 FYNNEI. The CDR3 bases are TGTGCCAGCGGGATTGAAGGGACTAGCGGGAGTGGAAATGAGCAGTTCTTC. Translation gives CASGIEGTSGSGNEQFF.

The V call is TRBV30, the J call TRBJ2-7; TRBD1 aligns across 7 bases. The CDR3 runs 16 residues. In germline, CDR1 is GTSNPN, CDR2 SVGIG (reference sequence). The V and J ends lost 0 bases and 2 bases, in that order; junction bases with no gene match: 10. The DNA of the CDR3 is TGTGCCTGGAGTGTACTCCCGAGACAGGGAACCTACGAGCAGTACTTC. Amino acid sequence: CAWSVLPRQGTYEQYF.